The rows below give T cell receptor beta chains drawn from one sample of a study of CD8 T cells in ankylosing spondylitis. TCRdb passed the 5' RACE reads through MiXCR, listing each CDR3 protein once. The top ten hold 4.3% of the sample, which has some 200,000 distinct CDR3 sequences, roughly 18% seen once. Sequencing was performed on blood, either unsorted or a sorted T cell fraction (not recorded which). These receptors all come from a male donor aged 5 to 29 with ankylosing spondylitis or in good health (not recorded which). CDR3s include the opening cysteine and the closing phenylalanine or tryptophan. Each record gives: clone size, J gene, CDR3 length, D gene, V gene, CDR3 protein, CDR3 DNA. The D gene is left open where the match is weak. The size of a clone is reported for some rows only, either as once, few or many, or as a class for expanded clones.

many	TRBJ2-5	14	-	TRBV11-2	CASSLDHPQETQYF	TGTGCCAGCAGCTTAGATCATCCCCAAGAGACCCAGTACTTC
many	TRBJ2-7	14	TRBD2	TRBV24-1	CATSDASGSDEQYF	TGTGCCACCAGTGATGCGAGCGGGAGCGACGAGCAGTACTTC
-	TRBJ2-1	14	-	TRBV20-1	CSSRGTPNLNEQFF	TGCAGTTCTAGGGGCACCCCCAACCTTAATGAGCAGTTCTTC
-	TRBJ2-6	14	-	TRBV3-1	CASTLEMGANVLTF	TGTGCCAGCACCCTAGAAATGGGGGCCAACGTCCTGACTTTC
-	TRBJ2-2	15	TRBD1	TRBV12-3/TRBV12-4	CASTRTTGPTGELFF	TGTGCCAGCACACGTACGACAGGGCCTACCGGGGAGCTGTTTTTT
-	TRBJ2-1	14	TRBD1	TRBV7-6	CASSLQQGDNEQFF	TGTGCCAGCAGCTTACAACAGGGGGACAATGAGCAGTTCTTC
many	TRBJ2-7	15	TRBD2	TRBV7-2	CASSLGLAGDYEQYF	TGTGCCAGCAGCCTTGGACTAGCGGGAGATTACGAGCAGTACTTC
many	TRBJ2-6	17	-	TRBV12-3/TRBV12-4	CASDSPSGLYGANVLTF	TGTGCCAGCGATAGCCCGTCGGGTCTATATGGGGCCAACGTCCTGACTTTC
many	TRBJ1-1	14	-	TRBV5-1	CASSLGGEYTEAFF	TGCGCCAGCAGCTTGGGAGGGGAATACACTGAAGCTTTCTTT
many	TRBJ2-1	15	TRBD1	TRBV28	CASRIPGQGINEQFF	TGTGCCAGCAGAATACCGGGACAGGGGATAAATGAGCAGTTCTTC
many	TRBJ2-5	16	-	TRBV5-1	CASSLAPRPLQETQYF	TGCGCCAGCAGCTTGGCTCCCCGGCCACTCCAAGAGACCCAGTACTTC
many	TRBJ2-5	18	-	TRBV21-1	CASSQSTRRDREGETQYF	TGTGCCAGCAGCCAATCTACCAGACGGGACAGAGAAGGAGAGACCCAGTACTTC
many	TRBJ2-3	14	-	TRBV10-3	CAISEAPSTDTQYF	TGTGCCATCAGTGAGGCACCTAGCACAGATACGCAGTATTTT
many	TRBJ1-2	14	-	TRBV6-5	CASSLQGINYGYTF	TGTGCCAGCAGTTTGCAGGGCATTAACTATGGCTACACCTTC
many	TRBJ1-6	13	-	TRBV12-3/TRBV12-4	CASSQTEESPLHF	TGTGCCAGCAGTCAGACAGAGGAGTCACCCCTCCACTTT
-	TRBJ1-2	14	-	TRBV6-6	CASSYGRDSLGYTF	TGTGCCAGCAGTTACGGGCGTGACAGCCTGGGCTACACCTTC
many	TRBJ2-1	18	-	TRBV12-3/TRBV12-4	CASSPGTGITSSYNEQFF	TGTGCCAGCAGTCCCGGGACGGGGATCACTAGTTCCTACAATGAGCAGTTCTTC
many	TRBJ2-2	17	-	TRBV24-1	CATADTRDGANTGELFF	TGTGCCACCGCTGATACCCGGGACGGAGCGAACACCGGGGAGCTGTTTTTT
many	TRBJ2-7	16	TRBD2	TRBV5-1	CASSLDGTSGAYEQYF	TGCGCCAGCAGCCTGGATGGGACTAGCGGGGCCTACGAGCAGTACTTC
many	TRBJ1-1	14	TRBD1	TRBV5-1	CASSLQTGHTEAFF	TGCGCCAGCAGCTTGCAGACAGGGCACACTGAAGCTTTCTTT
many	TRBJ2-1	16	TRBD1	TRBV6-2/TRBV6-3	CASSYSGTGFRNEQFF	TGTGCCAGCAGTTATTCTGGGACAGGGTTTAGGAATGAGCAGTTCTTC
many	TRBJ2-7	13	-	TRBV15	CATSRERVPEQYF	TGTGCCACCAGCAGAGAACGAGTGCCCGAGCAGTACTTC
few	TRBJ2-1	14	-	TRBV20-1	CSARDVWAYNEQFF	TGCAGTGCTAGAGATGTGTGGGCCTACAATGAGCAGTTCTTC
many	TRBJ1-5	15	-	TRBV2	CASSGLIPSNQPQHF	TGTGCCAGCAGTGGTCTAATCCCGTCCAATCAGCCCCAGCATTTT
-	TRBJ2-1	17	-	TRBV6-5	CASSKDLRLQSYNEQFF	TGTGCCAGCAGTAAGGACCTTCGGTTACAATCCTACAATGAGCAGTTCTTC
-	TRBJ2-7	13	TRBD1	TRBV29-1	CSVRRTGVDEQYF	TGCAGCGTTCGCCGGACAGGGGTTGACGAGCAGTACTTC
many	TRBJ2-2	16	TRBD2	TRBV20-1	CSARGYSGTVDGELFF	TGCAGTGCCCGGGGGTATAGCGGGACTGTCGACGGGGAGCTGTTTTTT
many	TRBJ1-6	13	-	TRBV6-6	CASSYRLNSPLHF	TGTGCCAGCAGTTACAGGCTTAATTCACCCCTCCACTTT
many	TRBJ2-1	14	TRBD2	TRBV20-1	CSAPAGGSYNEQFF	TGCAGTGCCCCCGCGGGAGGGTCCTACAATGAGCAGTTCTTC
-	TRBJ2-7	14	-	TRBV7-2	CASSLNGLTYEQYF	TGTGCCAGCAGCTTAAATGGGTTAACCTACGAGCAGTACTTC
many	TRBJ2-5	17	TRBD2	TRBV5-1	CASSLATASGKQETQYF	TGCGCCAGCAGCTTGGCCACTGCCAGCGGGAAACAAGAGACCCAGTACTTC
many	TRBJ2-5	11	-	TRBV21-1	CARPLGETQYF	TGTGCCAGGCCCCTCGGGGAGACCCAGTACTTC
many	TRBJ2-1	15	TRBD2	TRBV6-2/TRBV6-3	CASSLRDYRPNEQFF	TGTGCCAGCAGCCTCCGGGACTACCGCCCGAATGAGCAGTTCTTC
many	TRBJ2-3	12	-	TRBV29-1	CSVEAGADTQYF	TGCAGCGTTGAAGCAGGGGCAGATACGCAGTATTTT
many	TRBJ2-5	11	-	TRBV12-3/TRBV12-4	CASSPGETQYF	TGTGCCAGCAGTCCCGGGGAGACCCAGTACTTC
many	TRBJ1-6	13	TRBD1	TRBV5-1	CASSKDRESPLHF	TGCGCCAGCTCCAAGGACAGGGAGTCACCCCTCCACTTT
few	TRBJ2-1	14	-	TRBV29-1	CSVAVAQSYNEQFF	TGCAGCGTTGCCGTCGCCCAGTCCTACAATGAGCAGTTCTTC
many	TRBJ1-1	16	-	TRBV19	CASSPTGRAMNTEAFF	TGTGCCAGTAGTCCAACAGGGAGAGCTATGAACACTGAAGCTTTCTTT
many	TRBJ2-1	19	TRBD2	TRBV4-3	CASSYHLSSGRRAFNEQFF	TGCGCCAGCAGCTATCACCTTTCTAGCGGGAGAAGGGCATTCAATGAGCAGTTCTTC
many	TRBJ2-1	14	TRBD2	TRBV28	CASRELAGYNEQFF	TGTGCCAGCAGAGAACTAGCGGGGTACAATGAGCAGTTCTTC
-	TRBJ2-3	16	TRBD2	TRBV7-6	CASSQKREASMGKQYF	TGTGCCAGCAGCCAAAAGCGGGAGGCCTCTATGGGGAAGCAGTATTTT
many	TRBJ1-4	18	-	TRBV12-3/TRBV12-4	CASSPVGAGPATNEKLFF	TGTGCCAGCAGTCCAGTGGGGGCAGGGCCTGCAACTAATGAAAAACTGTTTTTT
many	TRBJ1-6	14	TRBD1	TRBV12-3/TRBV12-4	CASSLGTGSSPLHF	TGTGCCAGCAGTTTAGGGACAGGGAGCTCACCCCTCCACTTT
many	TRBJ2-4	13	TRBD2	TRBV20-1	CSARESGRGIQYF	TGCAGTGCTAGAGAAAGCGGGAGAGGCATTCAGTACTTC
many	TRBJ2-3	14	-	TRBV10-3	CAISENWSTDTQYF	TGTGCCATCAGTGAAAATTGGAGCACAGATACGCAGTATTTT
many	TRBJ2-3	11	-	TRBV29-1	CSVRRLDTQYF	TGCAGCGTGAGACGTCTAGATACGCAGTATTTT
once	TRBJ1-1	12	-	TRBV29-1	CSSDRWDTEAFF	TGCAGCTCAGACAGGTGGGACACTGAAGCTTTCTTT
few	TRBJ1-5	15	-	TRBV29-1	CSVEVDGTQGQPQHF	TGCAGCGTTGAAGTAGACGGGACGCAAGGTCAGCCCCAGCATTTT
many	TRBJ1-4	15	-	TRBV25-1	CASSEYGVGNEKLFF	TGTGCCAGCAGTGAATACGGAGTGGGTAATGAAAAACTGTTTTTT
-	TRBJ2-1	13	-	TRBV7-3	CASSHGVDNEQFF	TGTGCCAGCAGCCACGGGGTGGACAATGAGCAGTTCTTC